This T cell receptor (beta chain) was profiled in a study of T cell changes during pregnancy in multiple sclerosis. Per germline, CDR1 SQVTM and CDR2 ANQGSEA. J gave up 4 bases and V 7 bases, and 9 bases lay outside the gene matches. The length of the CDR3 is 13 residues. Clones were sequenced by immunoSEQ multiplex PCR, and TCRdb holds only the in-frame ones, with some missing. The profile shows more than 65,000 clones, 90% to 95% of them singletons. The V call is TRBV29-1, the J call TRBJ2-7; 8 bases agree with TRBD2. The sequence came from a female donor with multiple sclerosis, enrolled in a pregnancy study. The sample here was peripheral blood, taken in the second trimester of pregnancy. DNA of the CDR3: TGCAGCGCTGGAAGCGGGAGAAGTTACGAGCAGTACTTC. The encoded protein is CSAGSGRSYEQYF.